The 15 T cell receptor beta chains in this list originate from one sample, sequenced in a study of T-cell reconstitution after alpha-beta-depleted transplantation in children. This sample's TCRbeta library carried unique molecular identifier barcodes. Via MiXCR, TCRdb re-called the PCR reads, giving one row per CDR3 protein. The data contain approximately 420,000 distinct CDR3 sequences, under 13% of them singletons. This specimen was PBMCs from the stem cell graft donor, taken from the stem cell graft. These receptors were collected from a human donor who donated a stem cell graft to a child with acute myeloid leukemia.

This clonotype was found a few times. The chain links TRBV11-2 to TRBJ2-3; 9 bases agree with TRBD2. The V and J ends lost 6 bases and 5 bases, in that order; junction bases with no gene match: 6. The CDR3 totals 14 residues. CDR1 and CDR2 (germline): SGHAT, FQNNGV. The CDR3: CASSRAGGQDTQYF. CDR3 nucleotide sequence: TGTGCCAGCAGTAGGGCGGGGGGGCAAGATACGCAGTATTTT. Full variable domain (missing parts from reference TRBV11-2 and TRBJ2-3): EAGVAQSPRYKIIEKRQSVAFWCNPISGHATLYWYQQILGQGPKLLIQFQNNGVVDDSQLPKDRFSAERLKGVDSTLKIQPAKLEDSAVYLCASSRAGGQDTQYFGPGTRLTVL.

This clonotype has a count of ten or more. The CDR3 DNA follows: TGCAGCGTTGCGGTGGGACTAGCGGTAGAGACCCAGTACTTC. This gives the protein CSVAVGLAVETQYF. The J gene is TRBJ2-5, the V gene TRBV29-1, with 11 bases aligning to TRBD2. Per germline, CDR1 SQVTM and CDR2 ANQGSEA. The CDR3 loop spans 14 amino acids. Trimming at V came to 4 bases and at J to 4 bases, leaving 5 bases not matched to a gene.

The chain uses TRBV20-1 and TRBJ1-2, with a possible D match to TRBD1 (6 bases). The germline V and J ends were trimmed by 3 bases and 5 bases, with 16 bases remaining between them. CDR1 DFQATT and CDR2 SNEGSKA come from the germline V gene (reference sequence). The CDR3 sequence is 14 residues long. The CDR3 region is CSASEPGAGYGYTF. CDR3 sequence (DNA): TGCAGTGCTAGTGAACCGGGGGCGGGATATGGCTACACCTTC.

This clonotype was recorded a few times. The genes are TRBV29-1 and TRBJ2-5, with 8 bases that match TRBD1. The CDR3 length is 13 residues. The V gene end was trimmed by 6 bases and the J gene end by 2 bases; junction bases not matched to a gene: 5. Germline lookup yields CDR1 SQVTM and CDR2 ANQGSEA. CDR3 in amino acids: CSVRTGRQETQYF. The CDR3 coding sequence is TGCAGCGTCAGGACAGGGCGGCAAGAGACCCAGTACTTC.

The table lists this clonotype with many counts. The V gene is TRBV4-2, the J gene TRBJ1-1; 7 bases line up with TRBD1. This CDR3 region has 16 residues. V lost 7 bases and J lost 6; bases outside the gene matches: 17. The germline V gene has CDR1 LGHNA and CDR2 YNFKEQ. The CDR3 spells CASTAETGQVPPEAFF. DNA of the CDR3: TGTGCCAGCACCGCCGAGACAGGGCAGGTTCCCCCTGAAGCTTTCTTT.

The J gene is TRBJ2-3, the V gene TRBV19, with TRBD2 identical over 12 bases. Germline V CDR1 and CDR2: LNHDA, SQIVND (reference sequence). There are 18 residues in the CDR3. The J segment lost 0 bases and the V segment lost 8 bases, leaving 12 bases of the junction unmatched. DNA for the CDR3: TGTGCCAGTTCCAAGACTAGCGGGAGCTTGACTAGCACAGATACGCAGTATTTT. Its protein product is CASSKTSGSLTSTDTQYF.

The chain uses TRBV4-2 and TRBJ2-5; 9 bases are shared with TRBD2. Per the germline V gene, CDR1 is LGHNA and CDR2 is YNFKEQ. CDR3 size: 15 residues. V shed 4 bases, J shed 1 base, and the junction held 4 bases outside the gene matches. The chain's CDR3 is CASSPTSGSQETQYF. CDR3 DNA sequence: TGTGCCAGCAGCCCAACTAGCGGGTCCCAAGAGACCCAGTACTTC.

The chain links TRBV3-1 to TRBJ1-5; D may be TRBD1 (5 bases). The CDR3 has 14 amino acids. V was shortened by 10 bases and J by 3 bases, with 16 bases between the two germline ends. Germline CDR1 LGHDT, CDR2 YNNKEL (reference sequence). The CDR3 nucleotides are TGTGCCATCTGCCGGTGGGGGGACAATCAGCCCCAGCATTTT. It specifies CAICRWGDNQPQHF.

This clonotype was seen many times. The chain uses TRBV6-1 and TRBJ2-7, with D possibly matching TRBD1 (6 bases). CDR1 is MNHNS and CDR2 is SASEGT in the germline V gene. V was clipped by 7 bases and J by 4 bases, with 20 bases between them. The CDR3 loop spans 15 amino acids. Written as DNA, the CDR3 is TGTGCCAGCACCCCGATCGGGACAACTATTTACGAGCAGTACTTC. This codes for CASTPIGTTIYEQYF.

Only a few counts were recorded for this clonotype. V usage is TRBV5-1 and J usage is TRBJ1-5; D is unclear. The CDR3 has 15 residues. Germline V lookup: CDR1 SGHRS, CDR2 YFSETQ. The V gene lost 1 base and the J gene lost 2 bases, with 10 bases spanning the gap. The CDR3 here is CASSLTPGGNQPQHF. The DNA for the CDR3 is TGCGCCAGCAGCTTGACCCCCGGGGGCAATCAGCCCCAGCATTTT.

This clonotype occurred a few times. DNA of the CDR3: TGTGCCAGCAGTGGAACACTACAGGGCTCTGGAAACACCATATATTTT. Translated: CASSGTLQGSGNTIYF. The V and J genes are TRBV2 and TRBJ1-3, with D possibly being TRBD1 (6 bases). Trimming removed 4 bases at V and 0 bases at J, with 13 bases between. From germline, CDR1 is SNHLY and CDR2 FYNNEI. The CDR3 spans 16 residues.

With respect to this clonotype: The junction does not match germline at one end; this may be a read error. The rearrangement uses TRBV5-1 and TRBJ2-1; unclear D gene. The CDR3 has 16 amino acids. Germline CDR1 reads SGHRS; CDR2 reads YFSETQ. In nucleotides, the CDR3 is TGTGCCAGCAGCTTCAGGCTGCTCGTAAAAAATGATGAGCAGTTCTTC. It yields the protein CASSFRLLVKNDEQFF.

The gene calls are TRBV6-5 and TRBJ1-2; D is unresolved. This CDR3 region has 12 residues. The germline V gene has CDR1 MNHEY and CDR2 SVGAGI. V gave up 2 bases and J gave up 0 bases, with 1 base separating them. For the CDR3, the DNA is TGTGCCAGCAGTTACACTAACTATGGCTACACCTTC. Translation gives CASSYTNYGYTF.

This clonotype was seen only a few times. This chain connects TRBV11-1 to TRBJ2-1; 8 bases fit TRBD2. V was clipped by 10 bases and J by 4 bases; unmatched bases: 21. The CDR3 is 18 residues long. CDR1 and CDR2 (germline): SGHAT, FQDESV (reference sequence). CDR3 sequence: CAINGDVTGTRQYNEQFF. The CDR3 DNA sequence: TGTGCCATAAATGGGGACGTTACCGGGACTAGACAATACAATGAGCAGTTCTTC.

There are many counts of this clonotype. The chain joins TRBV5-1 to TRBJ2-2; possible D gene TRBD2, 6 bases. The V gene lost 4 bases and the J gene lost 1 base, with 8 bases spanning the gap. Germline V CDR1 and CDR2: SGHRS, YFSETQ. CDR3 length: 14 residues. DNA of the CDR3: TGCGCCAGCAGCAAGGAGGGGAACACCGGGGAGCTGTTTTTT. This encodes CASSKEGNTGELFF.